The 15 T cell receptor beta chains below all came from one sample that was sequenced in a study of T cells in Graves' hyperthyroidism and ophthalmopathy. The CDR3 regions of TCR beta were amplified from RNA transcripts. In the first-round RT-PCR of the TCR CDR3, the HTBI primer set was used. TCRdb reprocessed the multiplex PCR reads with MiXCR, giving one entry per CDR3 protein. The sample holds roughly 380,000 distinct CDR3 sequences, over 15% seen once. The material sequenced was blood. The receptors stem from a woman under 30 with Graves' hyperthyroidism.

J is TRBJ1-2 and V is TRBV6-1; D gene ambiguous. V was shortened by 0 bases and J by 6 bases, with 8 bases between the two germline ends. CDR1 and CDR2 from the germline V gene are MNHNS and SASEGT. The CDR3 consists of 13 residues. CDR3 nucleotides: TGTGCCAGCAGTGAAGCGGCCCTCGATGGCTACACCTTC. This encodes CASSEAALDGYTF.

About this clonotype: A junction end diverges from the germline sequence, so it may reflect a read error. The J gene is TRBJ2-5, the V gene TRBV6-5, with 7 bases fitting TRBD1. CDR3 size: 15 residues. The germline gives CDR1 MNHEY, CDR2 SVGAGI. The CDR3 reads CASSYSRDSQGTQYF. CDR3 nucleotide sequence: TGTGCCAGCAGTTACTCGAGGGACAGTCAAGGGACCCAGTACTTC.

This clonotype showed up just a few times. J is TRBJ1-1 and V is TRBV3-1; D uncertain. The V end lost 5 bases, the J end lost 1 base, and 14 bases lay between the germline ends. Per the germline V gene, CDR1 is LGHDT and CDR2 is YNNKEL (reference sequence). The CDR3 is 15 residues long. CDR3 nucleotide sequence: TGTGCCAGCAGCTGGGGTTCCCATACGAACACTGAAGCTTTCTTT. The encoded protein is CASSWGSHTNTEAFF. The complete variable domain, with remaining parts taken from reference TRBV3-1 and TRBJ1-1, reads DTAVSQTPKYLVTQMGNDKSIKCEQNLGHDTMYWYKQDSKKFLKIMFSYNNKELIINETVPNRFSPKSPDKAHLNLHINSLELGDSAVYFCASSWGSHTNTEAFFGQGTRLTVV.

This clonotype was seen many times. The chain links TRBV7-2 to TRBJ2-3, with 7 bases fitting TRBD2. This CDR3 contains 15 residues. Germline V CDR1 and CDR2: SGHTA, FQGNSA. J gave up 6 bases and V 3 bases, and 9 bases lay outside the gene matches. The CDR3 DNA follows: TGTGCCAGCAGCTTGCTGCGGGGGACCACCGATACGCAGTATTTT. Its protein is CASSLLRGTTDTQYF.

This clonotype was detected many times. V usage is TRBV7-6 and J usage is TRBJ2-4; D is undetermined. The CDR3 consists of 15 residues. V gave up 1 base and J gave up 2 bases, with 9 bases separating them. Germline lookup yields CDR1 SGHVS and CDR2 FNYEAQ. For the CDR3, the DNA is TGTGCCAGCAGCTTAGGGGTAGGGCCCAAAAACATTCAGTACTTC. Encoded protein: CASSLGVGPKNIQYF. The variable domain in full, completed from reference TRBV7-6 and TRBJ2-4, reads GAGVSQSPRYKVTKRGQDVALRCDPISGHVSLYWYRQALGQGPEFLTYFNYEAQQDKSGLPNDRFSAERPEGSISTLTIQRTEQRDSAMYRCASSLGVGPKNIQYFGAGTRLSVL.

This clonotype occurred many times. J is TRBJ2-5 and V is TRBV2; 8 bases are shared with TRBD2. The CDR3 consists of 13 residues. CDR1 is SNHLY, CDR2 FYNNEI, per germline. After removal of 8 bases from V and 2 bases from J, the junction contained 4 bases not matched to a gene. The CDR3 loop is CASAGGVQETQYF. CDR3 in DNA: TGTGCCAGCGCGGGGGGCGTTCAAGAGACCCAGTACTTC.

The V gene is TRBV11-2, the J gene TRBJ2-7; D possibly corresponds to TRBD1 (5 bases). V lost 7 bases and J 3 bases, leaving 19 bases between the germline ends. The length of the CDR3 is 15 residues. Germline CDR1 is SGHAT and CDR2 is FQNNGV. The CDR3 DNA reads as TGTGCCAGCACCCCCACACCCAGGGAAATCTACGAGCAGTACTTC. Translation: CASTPTPREIYEQYF. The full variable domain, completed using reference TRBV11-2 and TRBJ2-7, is EAGVAQSPRYKIIEKRQSVAFWCNPISGHATLYWYQQILGQGPKLLIQFQNNGVVDDSQLPKDRFSAERLKGVDSTLKIQPAKLEDSAVYLCASTPTPREIYEQYFGPGTRLTVT.

The CDR3, as DNA: TGTGCCACCCGCGGGGCACCTGTACGACCTGGTGGGGCCAACGTCCTGACTTTC. It codes for CATRGAPVRPGGANVLTF. The chain employs TRBV6-2 or TRBV6-3 and TRBJ2-6; a possible D gene is TRBD2 (6 bases). V dropped 10 bases and J dropped 3 bases, with 25 bases sitting between them. Looked up from germline, CDR1 is MNHEY and CDR2 is SVGEGT. The CDR3 extends over 18 amino acids.

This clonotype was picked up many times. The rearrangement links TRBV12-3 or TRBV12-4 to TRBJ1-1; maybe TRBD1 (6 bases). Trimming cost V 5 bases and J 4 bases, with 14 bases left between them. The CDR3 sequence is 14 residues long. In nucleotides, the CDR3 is TGTGCCAGCAGTCCCTACAGGGCTGTCACTGAAGCTTTCTTT. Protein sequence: CASSPYRAVTEAFF.

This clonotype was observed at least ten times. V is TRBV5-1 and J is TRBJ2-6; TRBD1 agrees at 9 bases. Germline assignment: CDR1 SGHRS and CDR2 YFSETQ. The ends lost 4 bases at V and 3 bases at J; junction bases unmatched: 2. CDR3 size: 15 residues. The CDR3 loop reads CASSPTGGGANVLTF. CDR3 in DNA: TGCGCCAGCAGCCCGACAGGGGGTGGGGCCAACGTCCTGACTTTC.

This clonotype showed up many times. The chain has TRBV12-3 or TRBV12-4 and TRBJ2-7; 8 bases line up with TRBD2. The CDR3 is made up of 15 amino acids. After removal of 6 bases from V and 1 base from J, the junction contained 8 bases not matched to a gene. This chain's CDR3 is CASRPAGGGSYEQYF. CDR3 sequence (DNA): TGTGCCAGCAGGCCTGCGGGGGGCGGTTCCTACGAGCAGTACTTC.

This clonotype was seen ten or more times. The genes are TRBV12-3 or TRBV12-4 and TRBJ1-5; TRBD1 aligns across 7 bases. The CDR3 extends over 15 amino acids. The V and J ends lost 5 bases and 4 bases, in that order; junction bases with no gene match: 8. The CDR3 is CASSGREGANQPQHF. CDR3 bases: TGTGCCAGCAGTGGGAGGGAGGGGGCGAATCAGCCCCAGCATTTT.

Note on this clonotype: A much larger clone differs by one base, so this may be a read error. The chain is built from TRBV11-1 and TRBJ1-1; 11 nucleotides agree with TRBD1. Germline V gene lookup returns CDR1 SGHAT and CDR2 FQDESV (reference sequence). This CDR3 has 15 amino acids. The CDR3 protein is CASSWTGGLDTEACF. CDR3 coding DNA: TGTGCCAGCAGCTGGACAGGGGGCCTCGACACTGAAGCTTGCTTT. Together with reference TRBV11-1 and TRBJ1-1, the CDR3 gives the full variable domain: EAEVAQSPRYKITEKSQAVAFWCDPISGHATLYWYRQILGQGPELLVQFQDESVVDDSQLPKDRFSAERLKGVDSTLKIQPAELGDSAMYLCASSWTGGLDTEACFGQGTRLTVV.

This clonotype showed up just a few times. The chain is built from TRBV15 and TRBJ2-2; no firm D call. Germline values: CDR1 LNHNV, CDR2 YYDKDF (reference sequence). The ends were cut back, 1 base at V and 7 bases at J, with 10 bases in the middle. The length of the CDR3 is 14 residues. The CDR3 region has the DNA TGTGCCACCAGCAGAGGGGGATTTAGCGGGGAGCTGTTTTTT. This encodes CATSRGGFSGELFF.

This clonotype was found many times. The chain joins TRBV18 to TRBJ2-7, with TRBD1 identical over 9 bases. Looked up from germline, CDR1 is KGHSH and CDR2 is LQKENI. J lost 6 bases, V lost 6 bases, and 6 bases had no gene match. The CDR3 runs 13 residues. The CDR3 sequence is CASSPQQGAEQYF. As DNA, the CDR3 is TGTGCCAGCTCTCCTCAACAGGGGGCCGAGCAGTACTTC. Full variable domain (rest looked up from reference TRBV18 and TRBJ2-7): NAGVMQNPRHLVRRRGQEARLRCSPMKGHSHVYWYRQLPEEGLKFMVYLQKENIIDESGMPKERFSAEFPKEGPSILRIQQVVRGDSAAYFCASSPQQGAEQYFGPGTRLTVT.